Listed here are 27 T cell receptor beta chains from one sample, sequenced in a study of T-cell reconstitution after alpha-beta-depleted transplantation in children (dated by TCRdb to the mid-2010s). Libraries were made using PCR. The listed sequencing device is Illumina HiSeq 2500. To normalize quantification of the TCRbeta repertoire, the TCR libraries were built with molecular barcoding that relied on unique molecular identifiers. TCRdb redid the processing of the public reads, applying fastp at Q25 and MiXCR, and retained in-frame beta chains. Each record represents a unique CDR3 protein, reported with the most common genes and DNA among its rows. The sample yields 250,000 to 400,000 distinct CDR3 sequences; over 20% were counted once. The top ten clonotypes cover approximately 11% of the sample. According to the study, the label for this sample's treatment or condition signals: allogeneic hematopoietic cell transplantation with graft depleted of TCRalphabeta T cells and CD19 B cells.

Sequences were derived from PBMCs, mostly from graft donor cells, sampled 180 days after TCRalphabeta/CD19-depleted stem cell transplant. The receptors were sampled from a male patient aged 5 to 17 who had a stem cell transplant for acute lymphoblastic leukemia, so the T cells may come from the graft donor.

V is TRBV19 and J is TRBJ2-7; 13 nucleotides match TRBD2. V lost 5 bases and J lost 6; bases outside the gene matches: 4. CDR1 and CDR2 (germline): LNHDA, SQIVND (reference sequence). The CDR3 has 14 residues. The chain's CDR3 is CASSPGLAGFEQYF. CDR3 in DNA: TGTGCCAGTAGTCCGGGACTAGCGGGATTCGAGCAGTACTTC.

The V call is TRBV3-1, the J call TRBJ1-3, with D perhaps TRBD1 (5 bases). CDR1 is LGHDT, CDR2 YNNKEL, per germline (reference sequence). Trimming took 4 bases from V and 0 from J, leaving 16 bases between them. CDR3 size: 17 residues. The CDR3 loop reads CASSPFYRPSSGNTIYF. CDR3 DNA: TGTGCCAGCAGCCCTTTCTACAGGCCCTCCTCTGGAAACACCATATATTTT.

The CDR3: CASSLRRNYGYTF. DNA of the CDR3: TGTGCCAGCAGCCTCCGAAGGAACTATGGCTACACCTTC. This sequence joins TRBV7-2 and TRBJ1-2; D is unresolved. The ends were cut back, 5 bases at V and 2 bases at J, with 9 bases in the middle. The CDR3 runs 13 residues. Germline V lookup: CDR1 SGHTA, CDR2 FQGNSA.

This clonotype was counted a few times. The gene calls are TRBV3-1 and TRBJ2-7; unclear D gene. The CDR3 runs 12 residues. Between the trimmed V and J ends, which lost 3 bases and 5 bases, there was a span of 8 bases. CDR1 LGHDT and CDR2 YNNKEL come from the germline V gene (reference sequence). The CDR3 DNA sequence: TGTGCCAGCAGCCAGGGCACCAACGAGCAGTACTTC. Residues: CASSQGTNEQYF.

The gene calls are TRBV5-1 and TRBJ2-1, with 8 nucleotides matching TRBD2. The V segment lost 4 bases and the J segment 3 bases; nucleotides outside the gene matches: 12. The CDR3 covers 17 residues. CDR1 and CDR2 from the germline V gene are SGHRS and YFSETQ. CDR3 protein: CASSKVSSGSSYNEQFF. The CDR3 DNA reads as TGCGCCAGCAGCAAGGTATCCAGCGGGAGCAGCTACAATGAGCAGTTCTTC.

The CDR3 nucleotides read TGTGCCAGCAGCTTCAAGGTGGGACAGCGCCAAGAGACCCAGTACTTC. Its protein is CASSFKVGQRQETQYF. The V gene is TRBV7-6, the J gene TRBJ2-5; the match to TRBD1 covers 7 bases. The V gene end was trimmed by 3 bases and the J gene end by 1 base; junction bases not matched to a gene: 8. Germline CDR1 is SGHVS and CDR2 is FNYEAQ. The CDR3 runs to 16 residues.

This clonotype was detected only a few times. The rearrangement joins TRBV11-2 to TRBJ2-2; TRBD2 matches 9 bases. V lost 5 bases, J lost 6 bases, and 10 bases stayed unmatched. The germline V gene encodes CDR1 SGHAT and CDR2 FQNNGV. The CDR3 totals 16 residues. The CDR3 loop is CASSPIAGASAGELFF. Written as DNA, the CDR3 is TGTGCCAGCAGCCCTATAGCGGGAGCAAGCGCCGGGGAGCTGTTTTTT.

The chain joins TRBV12-3 or TRBV12-4 to TRBJ1-3, with D unresolved. The CDR3 sequence is 17 residues long. V was shortened by 6 bases and J by 4 bases, with 22 bases between the two germline ends. The DNA for the CDR3 is TGTGCCAGCAGGCGGGCCGTTGGAGCCTCGGGGGGAAACACCATATATTTT. Its protein is CASRRAVGASGGNTIYF.

This clonotype was observed a few times. This chain links TRBV6-5 with TRBJ2-2; D may be TRBD1 or TRBD2 (5 bases each). The CDR3 covers 14 residues. The V gene lost 2 bases and the J gene lost 4 bases, with 8 bases spanning the gap. Germline CDR1 MNHEY, CDR2 SVGAGI. Here the CDR3 reads CASSYEGPTGELFF. CDR3 sequence (DNA): TGTGCCAGCAGTTACGAGGGGCCCACCGGGGAGCTGTTTTTT.

This chain joins TRBV7-9 and TRBJ2-3, with D unresolved. Germline values: CDR1 SEHNR, CDR2 FQNEAQ (reference sequence). The CDR3 has 14 amino acids. Deletions cut 3 bases from V and 1 base from J, with 8 bases between. The CDR3: CASSLSTRTDTQYF. In nucleotides, the CDR3 is TGTGCCAGCAGCTTGAGCACCCGCACAGATACGCAGTATTTT.

This clonotype has just a few counts. The chain combines TRBV29-1 with TRBJ2-1; D is perhaps TRBD2 (6 bases). V lost 4 bases to trimming and J lost 9 bases, with 34 bases between them. CDR1 SQVTM and CDR2 ANQGSEA come from the germline V gene. The CDR3 extends over 19 amino acids. CDR3 bases: TGCAGCGTTGGAAATTTCATGGGGGAGGCCTACATTACCACAAGTGAGCAGTTCTTC. This sequence encodes CSVGNFMGEAYITTSEQFF.

Only a few counts were recorded for this clonotype. The chain uses TRBV12-3 or TRBV12-4 and TRBJ2-2; D is unclear. The CDR3 covers 13 residues. V lost 1 base to trimming and J lost 6 bases, with 6 bases between them. CDR3 amino acids: CASSLVAPGELFF. CDR3 DNA sequence: TGTGCCAGCAGTTTAGTAGCCCCCGGGGAGCTGTTTTTT.

In this sample, this clonotype turned up once. The J gene is TRBJ1-1, the V gene TRBV21-1; the table's D call, TRBD1, was not checked against the DNA. TRBV21-1 is given as a pseudogene. This CDR3 region has 16 residues. The CDR3 DNA reads as TGTGCCAGCAGCAAAACGCGGGGGGTATTATACACTGAAGCTTTCTTT. Encoded protein: CASSKTRGVLYTEAFF.

The chain joins TRBV15 to TRBJ2-5; D possibly corresponds to TRBD2 (5 bases). Trimming took 3 bases from V and 5 from J, leaving 16 bases between them. The CDR3 runs to 15 residues. Germline-derived CDR1 and CDR2 are LNHNV and YYDKDF (reference sequence). The chain's CDR3 is CATSSLDIRGETQYF. As DNA, the CDR3 is TGTGCCACCAGCAGCCTTGACATTCGAGGGGAGACCCAGTACTTC.

V and J are TRBV5-1 and TRBJ2-1; D gene unclear. The CDR3 sequence is 13 residues long. In germline, CDR1 is SGHRS, CDR2 YFSETQ. V gave up 4 bases and J gave up 5 bases, with 10 bases separating them. CDR3: CASSIPTHNEQFF. CDR3 DNA sequence: TGCGCCAGCAGCATCCCCACACACAATGAGCAGTTCTTC. The full variable domain, rest sourced from reference TRBV5-1 and TRBJ2-1, is KAGVTQTPRYLIKTRGQQVTLSCSPISGHRSVSWYQQTPGQGLQFLFEYFSETQRNKGNFPGRFSGRQFSNSRSEMNVSTLELGDSALYLCASSIPTHNEQFFGPGTRLTVL.

The chain carries TRBV29-1 and TRBJ2-5, with D maybe TRBD2 (6 bases). Germline CDR1 SQVTM, CDR2 ANQGSEA. V was shortened by 6 bases and J by 4 bases, with 15 bases between the two germline ends. The CDR3 extends over 13 amino acids. The CDR3 is CSVKPGDLETQYF. In DNA, the CDR3 is TGCAGCGTCAAGCCGGGAGATTTAGAGACCCAGTACTTC.

The V and J genes are TRBV27 and TRBJ2-5, with 13 bases fitting TRBD2. The germline gives CDR1 MNHEY, CDR2 SMNVEV (reference sequence). The V gene end was trimmed by 1 base and the J gene end by 5 bases; junction bases not matched to a gene: 13. The CDR3 is 19 residues long. Here the CDR3 DNA reads TGTGCCAGCAGTTTATACCCCCCAGGACTAGCGGGAGCCGGGGAGACCCAGTACTTC. Residues: CASSLYPPGLAGAGETQYF.

The genes are TRBV5-1 and TRBJ1-1; TRBD1 might be the D (5 bases). Germline V gene lookup returns CDR1 SGHRS and CDR2 YFSETQ. V was clipped by 4 bases and J by 5 bases, with 15 bases between them. The CDR3 is 14 residues long. In nucleotides, the CDR3 is TGCGCCAGCAGCCCAGTCGGGGGTGGAACTGAAGCTTTCTTT. Its protein is CASSPVGGGTEAFF. The full variable domain, with the rest looked up from reference TRBV5-1 and TRBJ1-1, is KAGVTQTPRYLIKTRGQQVTLSCSPISGHRSVSWYQQTPGQGLQFLFEYFSETQRNKGNFPGRFSGRQFSNSRSEMNVSTLELGDSALYLCASSPVGGGTEAFFGQGTRLTVV.

This clonotype was counted once. This chain uses TRBV6-5 with TRBJ2-5, with D maybe TRBD2 (6 bases). V lost 1 base to trimming and J lost 4 bases, with 13 bases between them. Germline V gene sequence: CDR1 MNHEY, CDR2 SVGAGI. This CDR3 region has 15 residues. CDR3: CASSYLSSVLETQYF. CDR3 nucleotides: TGTGCCAGCAGTTACTTGTCTAGCGTACTAGAGACCCAGTACTTC.

The chain carries TRBV2 and TRBJ2-3; 8 bases map to TRBD2. V lost 5 bases and J lost 4; bases outside the gene matches: 5. The CDR3 loop spans 14 amino acids. Germline CDR1 and CDR2: SNHLY and FYNNEI. CDR3: CASSWLAGSDTQYF. For the CDR3, the DNA is TGTGCCAGCAGTTGGCTAGCGGGCTCAGATACGCAGTATTTT.

This clonotype was found a few times. The chain has TRBV27 and TRBJ1-5, with 9 nucleotides matching TRBD1. With 3 bases clipped from V and 4 bases from J, the junction kept 4 bases outside the gene matches. The CDR3 runs to 15 residues. Germline loops: CDR1 MNHEY, CDR2 SMNVEV (reference sequence). CDR3 protein: CASSFGTGWNQPQHF. The CDR3 DNA reads as TGTGCCAGCAGTTTTGGGACAGGGTGGAATCAGCCCCAGCATTTT.

The chain recombines TRBV12-3 or TRBV12-4 with TRBJ2-5; TRBD2 matches 8 bases. CDR3 length: 12 residues. V shed 8 bases, J shed 6 bases, and the junction held 5 bases outside the gene matches. CDR3 protein: CASASGGKTQYF. Written as DNA, the CDR3 is TGTGCCAGCGCCAGCGGGGGAAAGACCCAGTACTTC.

The rearrangement uses TRBV4-2 and TRBJ2-1; TRBD2 agrees at 14 bases. Germline assignment: CDR1 LGHNA and CDR2 YNFKEQ. The CDR3 contains 19 residues. The junction had 11 bases not matched to a gene; V was cut back by 7 bases and J by 0 bases. In nucleotides, the CDR3 is TGTGCCAGCACCCCGTTGACTAGCGGGAGGGTCAGCTCCTACAATGAGCAGTTCTTC. Amino acid sequence: CASTPLTSGRVSSYNEQFF.

The rearrangement uses TRBV10-3 and TRBJ2-5; 9 positions match TRBD2. V trimming: 6 bases; J trimming: 0 bases; junction bases outside the gene matches: 5. The CDR3 length is 15 residues. Germline lookup yields CDR1 ENHRY and CDR2 SYGVKD. The CDR3 is CAISPLAGYQETQYF. For the CDR3, the DNA is TGTGCCATCAGCCCGCTAGCGGGGTACCAAGAGACCCAGTACTTC.

V and J are TRBV12-3 or TRBV12-4 and TRBJ2-4; D may match TRBD1 or TRBD2 (5 bases each). V lost 1 base and J 4 bases, leaving 11 bases between the germline ends. CDR3 length equals 15 residues. The chain's CDR3 is CASSLVSGGKNIQYF. CDR3 bases: TGTGCCAGCAGTTTAGTATCTGGGGGTAAAAACATTCAGTACTTC.

The table lists this clonotype with many counts. The V call is TRBV6-1, the J call TRBJ1-1; D is unclear. The germline V and J ends were trimmed by 6 bases and 4 bases, with 15 bases remaining between them. The germline gives CDR1 MNHNS, CDR2 SASEGT. This CDR3 is built from 14 residues. The CDR3 loop reads CASSPPLGFTEAFF. CDR3 coding DNA: TGTGCCAGCAGCCCTCCATTGGGCTTCACTGAAGCTTTCTTT.

The V gene is TRBV29-1, the J gene TRBJ1-2; D gene uncertain. V lost 4 bases to trimming and J lost 5 bases, with 5 bases between them. CDR1 is SQVTM, CDR2 ANQGSEA, per germline. This CDR3 region has 10 residues. CDR3 loop: CSVVKYGYTF. CDR3 DNA: TGCAGCGTTGTTAAATATGGCTACACCTTC.